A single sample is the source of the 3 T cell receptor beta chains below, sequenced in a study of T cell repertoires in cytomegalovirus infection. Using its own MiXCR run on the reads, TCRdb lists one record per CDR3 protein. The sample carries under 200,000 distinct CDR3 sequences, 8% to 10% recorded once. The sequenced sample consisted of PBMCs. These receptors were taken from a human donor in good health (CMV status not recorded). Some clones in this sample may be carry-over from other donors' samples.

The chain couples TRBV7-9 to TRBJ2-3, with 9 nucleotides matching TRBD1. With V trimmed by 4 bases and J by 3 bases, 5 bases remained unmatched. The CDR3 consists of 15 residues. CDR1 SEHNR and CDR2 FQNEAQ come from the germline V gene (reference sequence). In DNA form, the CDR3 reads TGTGCCAGCAGCTCCCGGGACAGGGTAACAGATACGCAGTATTTT. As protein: CASSSRDRVTDTQYF. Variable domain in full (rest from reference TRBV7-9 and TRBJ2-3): DTGVSQNPRHKITKRGQNVTFRCDPISEHNRLYWYRQTLGQGPEFLTYFQNEAQLEKSRLLSDRFSAERPKGSFSTLEIQRTEQGDSAMYLCASSSRDRVTDTQYFGPGTRLTVL.

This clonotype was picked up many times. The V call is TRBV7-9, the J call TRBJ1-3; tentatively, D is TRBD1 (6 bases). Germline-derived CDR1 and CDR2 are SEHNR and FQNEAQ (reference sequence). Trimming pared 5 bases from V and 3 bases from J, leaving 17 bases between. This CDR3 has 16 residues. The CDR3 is CASSTDRTTFGNTIYF. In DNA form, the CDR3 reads TGTGCCAGCAGCACGGACAGAACGACCTTTGGAAACACCATATATTTT. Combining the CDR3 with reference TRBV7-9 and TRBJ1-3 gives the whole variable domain DTGVSQNPRHKITKRGQNVTFRCDPISEHNRLYWYRQTLGQGPEFLTYFQNEAQLEKSRLLSDRFSAERPKGSFSTLEIQRTEQGDSAMYLCASSTDRTTFGNTIYFGEGSWLTVV.

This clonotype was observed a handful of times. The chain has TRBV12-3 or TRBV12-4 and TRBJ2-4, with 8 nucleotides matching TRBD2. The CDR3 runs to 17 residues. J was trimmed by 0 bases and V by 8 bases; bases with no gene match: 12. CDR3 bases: TGTGCCAGCCCTACTACTAGCGGAACCTTAGCCAAAAACATTCAGTACTTC. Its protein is CASPTTSGTLAKNIQYF.